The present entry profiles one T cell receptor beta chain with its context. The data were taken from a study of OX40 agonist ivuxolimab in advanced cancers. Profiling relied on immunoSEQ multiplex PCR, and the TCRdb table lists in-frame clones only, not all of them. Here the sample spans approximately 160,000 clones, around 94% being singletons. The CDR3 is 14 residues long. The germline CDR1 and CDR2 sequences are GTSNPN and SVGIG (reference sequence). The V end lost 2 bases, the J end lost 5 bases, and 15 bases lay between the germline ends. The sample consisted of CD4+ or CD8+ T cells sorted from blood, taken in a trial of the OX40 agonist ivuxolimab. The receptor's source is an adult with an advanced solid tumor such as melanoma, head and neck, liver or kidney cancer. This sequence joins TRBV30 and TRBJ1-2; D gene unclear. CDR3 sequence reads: CAWSRSGSLYGYTF. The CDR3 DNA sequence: TGTGCCTGGAGTAGATCGGGCTCGTTGTATGGCTACACCTTC.